The next 9 T cell receptor beta chains were all read from a single sample in a study of CD8 T cells in Susac syndrome. Random-hexamer reverse transcription was applied to roughly 0.45 to 1 ug RNA. TCRdb re-called the immunoSEQ multiplex PCR reads with MiXCR, one entry per CDR3 protein. The sample has 160,000 or so distinct CDR3 sequences; about 95% are singletons. The sample was CD4+ T cells from PBMCs. All receptors come from a human donor with Susac syndrome.

The J gene is TRBJ2-5, the V gene TRBV29-1; D remains unclear. The CDR3 is 13 amino acids. Trimming removed 4 bases from V and 1 base from J, with 10 bases in between. The V gene's germline CDR1 is SQVTM and CDR2 ANQGSEA. The DNA for the CDR3 is TGCAGCGTTGGTCGAACAACCCAAGAGACCCAGTACTTC. Its translation: CSVGRTTQETQYF.

V is TRBV5-1 and J is TRBJ1-1; tentatively, D is TRBD1 (6 bases). This CDR3 comprises 14 residues. Per germline, CDR1 SGHRS and CDR2 YFSETQ. Trimming pared 0 bases from V and 1 base from J, leaving 7 bases between. As DNA, the CDR3 is TGCGCCAGCAGCTTGGGCAGGGGGAACACTGAAGCTTTCTTT. Its translation is CASSLGRGNTEAFF.

The chain combines TRBV29-1 with TRBJ2-6, with D tentatively TRBD1 (6 bases). Germline loops: CDR1 SQVTM, CDR2 ANQGSEA. Trimming pared 6 bases from V and 0 bases from J, leaving 18 bases between. This CDR3 contains 17 residues. The CDR3 here is CSVLDSSFASGANVLTF. CDR3 in DNA: TGCAGCGTCCTGGACAGTAGCTTCGCCTCTGGGGCCAACGTCCTGACTTTC.

The chain carries TRBV12-3 or TRBV12-4 and TRBJ2-7; the D is unclear. This CDR3 comprises 11 residues. The V gene lost 3 bases and the J gene lost 5 bases, with 5 bases spanning the gap. The CDR3 loop is CASSFVDEQYF. The CDR3 bases are TGTGCCAGCAGTTTCGTAGACGAGCAGTACTTC.

The chain combines TRBV7-9 with TRBJ2-2, with D tentatively TRBD1 (5 bases). Germline V gene sequence: CDR1 SEHNR, CDR2 FQNEAQ (reference sequence). The CDR3 has 16 residues. The V and J ends lost 4 bases and 8 bases respectively, with 20 bases between them. This CDR3 reads CASSYRAGRSKGELFF. Written as DNA, the CDR3 is TGTGCCAGCAGCTACCGAGCAGGGCGGTCCAAGGGGGAGCTGTTTTTT.

This clonotype was seen once. The V call is TRBV15, the J call TRBJ2-5; 7 bases align to TRBD2. CDR3 length equals 16 residues. With V trimmed by 0 bases and J by 5 bases, 9 bases remained unmatched. Looked up from germline, CDR1 is LNHNV and CDR2 is YYDKDF (reference sequence). The DNA of the CDR3 is TGTGCCACCAGCAGAGATTGGACTAGTGGTAAGGAGACCCAGTACTTC. This translates into CATSRDWTSGKETQYF.

This sequence joins TRBV19 and TRBJ2-7; D may correspond to TRBD1 or TRBD2 (5 bases each). Germline values: CDR1 LNHDA, CDR2 SQIVND (reference sequence). Trimming shortened V by 1 base and J by 3 bases, and 13 bases separated the two germline ends. This CDR3 region has 15 residues. Written as DNA, the CDR3 is TGTGCCAGTAGTATAGTGGGACGGGATCACTACGAGCAGTACTTC. Protein sequence: CASSIVGRDHYEQYF.

V is TRBV6-6 and J is TRBJ1-5; weak D call: TRBD1 (6 bases). The CDR3 sequence is 15 residues long. Per the germline V gene, CDR1 is MNHNY and CDR2 is SVGAGI (reference sequence). The V end lost 6 bases, the J end lost 4 bases, and 16 bases lay between the germline ends. The DNA for the CDR3 is TGTGCCAGCAGCCCCGGGGCAGGGGCGAATCAGCCCCAGCATTTT. It is translated as CASSPGAGANQPQHF.

The chain has TRBV20-1 and TRBJ2-1; 12 bases fit TRBD2. Germline CDR1 is DFQATT and CDR2 is SNEGSKA (reference sequence). The CDR3 is 13 residues long. V lost 8 bases to trimming and J lost 6 bases; unmatched junction nucleotides: 5. The CDR3 sequence is CSPGLAGINEQFF. The CDR3 region has the DNA TGCAGTCCCGGACTAGCGGGGATCAATGAGCAGTTCTTC.